The present T cell receptor (beta chain) was sequenced within a study of OX40 agonist ivuxolimab in advanced cancers. A note on the overall study: Ivuxolimab was a fully human IgG2 agonistic monoclonal antibody targeting the costimulatory receptor OX40 (CD134). In the dose-escalation cohort, approximately 82% of patients were male, and the mean age was 60 years with a range of about 20 to 90. Prior anti-PD-1, anti-PD-L1 or anti-CTLA-4 therapy was permitted, and checkpoint inhibitors had been received by about 36% of dose-escalation patients. Intravenous ivuxolimab was administered to patients every 2 weeks at six dose levels: 0.01, 0.1, 0.3, 1.5, 3 and 10 mg/kg. Partial responses occurred in three dose-escalation patients, of whom one had hepatocellular carcinoma and two had cutaneous melanoma. The point of sequencing TCRbeta in the periphery was to test whether ivuxolimab changed TCR sequence diversity and drove clonal T-cell expansion. The paper covers the monotherapy dose-escalation part of the phase I ivuxolimab trial, which included N ≈ 54 patients. Of the approximately 54 dose-escalation patients, hepatocellular carcinoma was present in some 19, melanoma in roughly 15, renal cell carcinoma in 9 and head and neck cancer in 9. Broad study findings and their caveats: On average, CD8+ T cells showed more expanded clones than CD4+ T cells after ivuxolimab. The antigen specificity of the clonally expanded peripheral T cells was not determined. At doses from 0.1 to 3.0 mg/kg, clonal expansion was seen in both CD4+ and CD8+ blood T cells between baseline and week 6. Partial responders in the 0.1-3.0 mg/kg groups had among the lowest normalized peripheral clonal expansion, especially among CD8+ T cells. Low levels of normalized T-cell clonal expansion were also seen in some patients who did not respond.

A remark on this clone: It has no known antigen specificity. Base qualities were left out, and no much larger clone turns up one base away.

Genomic DNA was extracted from sorted cells for sequencing of the TCRbeta CDR3 region. The immunoSEQ Assay was used for sequencing of TCRbeta CDR3 regions. TCRdb provides this immuneACCESS table in a form limited to in-frame rearrangements. Some clones are lacking; in checked studies, under half of them reflect an unresolved V gene, and why the rest are absent is not known. A total of about 64,000 clones appear in this sample, roughly 87% of them only once. The ten largest clones add up to roughly 0.79% of the sample. V is cut by 3 bases and J by 5 bases, and the space between the germline ends is 16 bases. The cysteine opens and the phenylalanine closes a CDR3 of 14 amino acids. Only the CDR3 part of the read is kept: 42 bases, read in frame from the first base. According to the germline V gene, CDR1 reads SQVTM and CDR2 reads ANQGSEA. Patients with autoimmune disease history or receiving systemic immunosuppression were excluded from the trial. In every dose cohort, peripheral blood was drawn for TCR sequencing at baseline, cycle 4 day 1, and cycle 7 day 1. The samples were taken from a phase I, first-in-human, multicenter, open-label dose-escalation trial of ivuxolimab. The trial enrolled adults with locally advanced or metastatic head and neck squamous cell, hepatocellular, melanoma or renal cell carcinoma. Before TCR sequencing, CD4+ T cells and CD8+ T cells from peripheral blood were sorted into separate populations.

Source: CD4+ or CD8+ T cells sorted from blood, taken in a trial of the OX40 agonist ivuxolimab. The TCR comes from an adult with an advanced solid tumor such as melanoma, head and neck, liver or kidney cancer. This chain joins TRBV29-1 to TRBJ1-2; the D region possibly corresponds to TRBD1 (5 bases align). The encoded CDR3 is CSVDSATAGYGYTF. The nucleotides are TGCAGCGTTGATTCCGCGACAGCTGGTTATGGCTACACCTTC. The variable domain in full, with residues beyond the CDR3 obtained from the reference TRBV29-1 and TRBJ1-2 genes, is SAVISQKPSRDICQRGTSLTIQCQVDSQVTMMFWYRQQPGQSLTLIATANQGSEATYESGFVIDKFPISRPNLTFSTLTVSNMSPEDSSIYLCSVDSATAGYGYTFGSGTRLTVV.